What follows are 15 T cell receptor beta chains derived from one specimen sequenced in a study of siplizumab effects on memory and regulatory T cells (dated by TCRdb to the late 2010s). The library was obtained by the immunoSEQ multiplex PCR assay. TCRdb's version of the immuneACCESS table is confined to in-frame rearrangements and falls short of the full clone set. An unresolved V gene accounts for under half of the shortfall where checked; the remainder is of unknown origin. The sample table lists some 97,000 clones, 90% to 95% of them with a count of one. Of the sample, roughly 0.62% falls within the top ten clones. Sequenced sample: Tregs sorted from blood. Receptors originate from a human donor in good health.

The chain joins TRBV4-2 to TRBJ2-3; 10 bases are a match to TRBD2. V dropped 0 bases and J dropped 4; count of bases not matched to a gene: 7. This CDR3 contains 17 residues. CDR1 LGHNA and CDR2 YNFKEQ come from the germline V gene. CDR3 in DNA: TGTGCCAGCAGCCAAGATACTCAAGCGGGAGGGCCAGATACGCAGTATTTT. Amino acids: CASSQDTQAGGPDTQYF.

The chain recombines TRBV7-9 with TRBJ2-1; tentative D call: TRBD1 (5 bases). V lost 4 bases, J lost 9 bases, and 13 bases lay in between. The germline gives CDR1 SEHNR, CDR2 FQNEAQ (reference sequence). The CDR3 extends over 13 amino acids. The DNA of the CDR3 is TGTGCCAGCAGCTCCGATTTGGGGCTTGAGCAGTTCTTC. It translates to CASSSDLGLEQFF.

The CDR3 loop is CAGSSGRLYNEQFF. The CDR3 nucleotides read TGTGCCGGGTCAAGCGGGAGGCTCTACAATGAGCAGTTCTTC. V usage is TRBV2 and J usage is TRBJ2-1; 9 bases map to TRBD2. The CDR3 loop spans 14 amino acids. With V trimmed by 11 bases and J by 3 bases, 8 bases remained unmatched. Germline assignment: CDR1 SNHLY and CDR2 FYNNEI.

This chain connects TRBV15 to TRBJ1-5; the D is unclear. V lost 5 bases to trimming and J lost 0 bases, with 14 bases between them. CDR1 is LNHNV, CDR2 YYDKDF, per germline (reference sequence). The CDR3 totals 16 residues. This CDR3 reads CATSGWNTYSNQPQHF. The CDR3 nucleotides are TGTGCCACCAGCGGTTGGAATACTTATAGCAATCAGCCCCAGCATTTT.

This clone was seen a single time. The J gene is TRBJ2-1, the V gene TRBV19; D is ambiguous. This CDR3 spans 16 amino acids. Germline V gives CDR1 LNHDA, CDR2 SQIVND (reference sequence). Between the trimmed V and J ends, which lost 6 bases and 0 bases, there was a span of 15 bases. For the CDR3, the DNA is TGTGCCAGTAGCCTCGACGGTGCACCCTCCTACAATGAGCAGTTCTTC. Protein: CASSLDGAPSYNEQFF.

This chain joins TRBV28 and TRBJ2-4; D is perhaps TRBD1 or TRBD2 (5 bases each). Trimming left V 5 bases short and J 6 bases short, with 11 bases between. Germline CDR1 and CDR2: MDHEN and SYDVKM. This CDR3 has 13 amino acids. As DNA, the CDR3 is TGTGCCAGCAGTCGGACGGGGCGAAACATTCAGTACTTC. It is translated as CASSRTGRNIQYF.

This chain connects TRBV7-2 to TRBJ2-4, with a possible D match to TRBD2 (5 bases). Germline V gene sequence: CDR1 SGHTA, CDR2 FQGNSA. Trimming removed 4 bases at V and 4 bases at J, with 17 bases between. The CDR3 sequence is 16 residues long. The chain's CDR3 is CASSSYAITGKNIQYF. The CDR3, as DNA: TGTGCCAGCAGCTCCTATGCTATCACGGGGAAAAACATTCAGTACTTC.

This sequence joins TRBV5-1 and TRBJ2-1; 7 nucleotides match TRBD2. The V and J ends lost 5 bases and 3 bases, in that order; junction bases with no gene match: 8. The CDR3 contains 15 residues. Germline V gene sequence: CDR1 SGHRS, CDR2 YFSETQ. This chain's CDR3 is CASRRWLAVYNEQFF. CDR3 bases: TGCGCCAGCAGACGGTGGCTAGCGGTCTACAATGAGCAGTTCTTC. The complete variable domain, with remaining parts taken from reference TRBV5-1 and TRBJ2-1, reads KAGVTQTPRYLIKTRGQQVTLSCSPISGHRSVSWYQQTPGQGLQFLFEYFSETQRNKGNFPGRFSGRQFSNSRSEMNVSTLELGDSALYLCASRRWLAVYNEQFFGPGTRLTVL.

CDR3 in amino acids: CASSTGNYLGPYNEQFF. DNA of the CDR3: TGTGCCAGCAGTACAGGGAACTACCTAGGCCCCTACAATGAGCAGTTCTTC. The chain uses TRBV25-1 and TRBJ2-1; perhaps TRBD1 as D (6 bases). The germline V gene encodes CDR1 MGHDK and CDR2 SYGVNS. V dropped 5 bases and J dropped 2 bases, with 19 bases sitting between them. This CDR3 is 17 amino acids long.

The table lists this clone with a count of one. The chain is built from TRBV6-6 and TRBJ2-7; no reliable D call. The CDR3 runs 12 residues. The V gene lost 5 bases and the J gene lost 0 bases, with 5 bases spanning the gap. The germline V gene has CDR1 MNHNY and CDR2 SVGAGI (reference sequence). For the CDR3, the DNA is TGTGCCAGCAGTGTCTACTCCTACGAGCAGTACTTC. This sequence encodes CASSVYSYEQYF.

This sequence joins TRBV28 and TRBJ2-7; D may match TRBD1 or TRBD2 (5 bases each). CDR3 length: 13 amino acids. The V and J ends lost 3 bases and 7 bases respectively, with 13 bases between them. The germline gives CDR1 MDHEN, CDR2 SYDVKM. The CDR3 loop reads CASSLVGTREQYF. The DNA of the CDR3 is TGTGCCAGCAGTTTGGTAGGGACCCGGGAGCAGTACTTC.

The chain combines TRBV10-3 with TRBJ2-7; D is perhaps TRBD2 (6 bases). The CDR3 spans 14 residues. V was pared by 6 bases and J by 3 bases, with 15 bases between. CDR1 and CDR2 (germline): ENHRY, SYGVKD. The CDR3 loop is CAISGGGSSYEQYF. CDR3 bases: TGTGCCATCAGCGGTGGAGGGAGCAGCTACGAGCAGTACTTC.

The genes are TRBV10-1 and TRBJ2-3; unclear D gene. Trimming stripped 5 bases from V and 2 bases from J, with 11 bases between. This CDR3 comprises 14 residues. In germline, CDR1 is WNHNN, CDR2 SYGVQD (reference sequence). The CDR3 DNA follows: TGCGCCAGCAGTCCCAGTCCAGCCACAGATACGCAGTATTTT. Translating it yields CASSPSPATDTQYF.

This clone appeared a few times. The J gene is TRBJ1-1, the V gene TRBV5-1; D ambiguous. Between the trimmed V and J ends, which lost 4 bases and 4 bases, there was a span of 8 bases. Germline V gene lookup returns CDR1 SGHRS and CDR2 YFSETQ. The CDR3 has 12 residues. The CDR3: CASSLYGTEAFF. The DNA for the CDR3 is TGCGCCAGCAGCCTTTATGGCACTGAAGCTTTCTTT.

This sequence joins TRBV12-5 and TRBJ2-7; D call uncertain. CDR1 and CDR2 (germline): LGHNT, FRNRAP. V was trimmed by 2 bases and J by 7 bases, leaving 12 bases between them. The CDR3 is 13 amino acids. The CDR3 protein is CASGLLGSKEQYF. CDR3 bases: TGTGCTAGTGGTTTGTTGGGATCCAAGGAGCAGTACTTC.